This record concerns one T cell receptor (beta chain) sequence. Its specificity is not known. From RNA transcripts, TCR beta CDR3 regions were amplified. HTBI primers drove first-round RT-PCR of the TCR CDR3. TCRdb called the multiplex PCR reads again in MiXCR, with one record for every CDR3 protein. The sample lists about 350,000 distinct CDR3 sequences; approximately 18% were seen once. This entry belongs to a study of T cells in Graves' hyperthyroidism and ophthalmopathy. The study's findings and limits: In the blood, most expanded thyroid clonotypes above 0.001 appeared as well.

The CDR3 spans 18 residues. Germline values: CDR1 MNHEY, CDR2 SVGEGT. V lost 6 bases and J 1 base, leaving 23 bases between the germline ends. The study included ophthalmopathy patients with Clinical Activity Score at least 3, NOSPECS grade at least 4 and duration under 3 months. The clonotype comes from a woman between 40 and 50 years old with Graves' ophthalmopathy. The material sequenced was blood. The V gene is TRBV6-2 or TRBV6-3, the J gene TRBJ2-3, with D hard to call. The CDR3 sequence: CASSYRPTSRPGTDTQYF. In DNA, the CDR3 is TGTGCCAGCAGCTACCGGCCCACTTCTAGACCGGGCACAGATACGCAGTATTTT.